These T cell receptor beta chains were read from a single sample in a study of blood T cells in healthy people across ages. One entry per CDR3 protein, called by TCRdb with MiXCR from the 5' RACE reads. Among fewer than 700,000 distinct CDR3 sequences, less than 45% were seen once, and the ten largest hold 30%. Material for sequencing was blood. The receptors originated from a man older than 75 in good health. Both conserved end residues are part of each CDR3. Fields, in order: J gene, clone size, D gene, V gene, CDR3 DNA, CDR3 protein. A D gene is named only where the DNA matches it firmly. Clone size appears in some rows only: once, few, many, or a class for an expanded clone.

J gene: TRBJ1-1; clone size: .; D gene: TRBD1; V gene: TRBV29-1; CDR3 DNA: TGCAGCGTTAGTTCAGGGGGCAACACTGAAGCTTTCTTT; CDR3 protein: CSVSSGGNTEAFF
J gene: TRBJ2-3; clone size: few; D gene: TRBD2; V gene: TRBV7-6; CDR3 DNA: TGTGCCAGCAGCCCCCGGCTAGCGGGGAATGGAGGAGATACGCAGTATTTT; CDR3 protein: CASSPRLAGNGGDTQYF
J gene: TRBJ2-7; clone size: .; D gene: .; V gene: TRBV20-1; CDR3 DNA: TGCAGTGCTTATAGTGAGTGGGACGACGAGCAGTACTTC; CDR3 protein: CSAYSEWDDEQYF
J gene: TRBJ1-2; clone size: .; D gene: TRBD1; V gene: TRBV28; CDR3 DNA: TGTGCCTGCAGTGCCTCCGGGACAGGGGGCCTTTGGGGCTATGGCTACACCTTC; CDR3 protein: CACSASGTGGLWGYGYTF
J gene: TRBJ2-3; clone size: many; D gene: .; V gene: TRBV12-3/TRBV12-4; CDR3 DNA: TGTGCCAGCGGGTCTAGAGGGAGCGTCGCAGATACGCAGTATTTT; CDR3 protein: CASGSRGSVADTQYF
J gene: TRBJ2-5; clone size: many; D gene: TRBD2; V gene: TRBV5-1; CDR3 DNA: TGCGCCAGCAGCTCGGGACTAGCGGGGGGTAGAGAGACCCAGTACTTC; CDR3 protein: CASSSGLAGGRETQYF
J gene: TRBJ2-7; clone size: .; D gene: TRBD2; V gene: TRBV12-3/TRBV12-4; CDR3 DNA: TGTGCCAGCAGTTTAGCCCTTAGCGGGAGGCGATACGAGCAGTACTTC; CDR3 protein: CASSLALSGRRYEQYF
J gene: TRBJ2-3; clone size: once; D gene: TRBD1; V gene: TRBV6-5; CDR3 DNA: TGTGCCAGCAGTTACCGACAGGGGAACACAGGTACGCAGTATTTT; CDR3 protein: CASSYRQGNTGTQYF
J gene: TRBJ2-1; clone size: .; D gene: .; V gene: TRBV2; CDR3 DNA: TGTGCCCACAGGGAGGGTCGGGGAAGTAGGTACAATGAGCAGTTCTTC; CDR3 protein: CAHREGRGSRYNEQFF
J gene: TRBJ2-6; clone size: few; D gene: .; V gene: TRBV12-3/TRBV12-4; CDR3 DNA: TGTGCCAGCAGTTTTTTGGCTGGGGCCAACGTCCTGACTTTC; CDR3 protein: CASSFLAGANVLTF
J gene: TRBJ2-7; clone size: .; D gene: TRBD1; V gene: TRBV5-1; CDR3 DNA: TGCGCCAGCAGCTACGGACAGGGGAGGGACCCCACCTACGAGCAGTACTTC; CDR3 protein: CASSYGQGRDPTYEQYF
J gene: TRBJ2-3; clone size: .; D gene: TRBD1; V gene: TRBV7-2; CDR3 DNA: TGTGCCAGCAGCTCAACGGGACAGAGAACAGATACGCAGTATTTT; CDR3 protein: CASSSTGQRTDTQYF
J gene: TRBJ2-1; clone size: .; D gene: TRBD2; V gene: TRBV18; CDR3 DNA: TGTGCCAGCTCACCACTTTCAGGACTAGCGGAGTCGTACAATGAGCAGTTCTTC; CDR3 protein: CASSPLSGLAESYNEQFF
J gene: TRBJ2-5; clone size: few; D gene: TRBD1; V gene: TRBV4-2; CDR3 DNA: TGTGCCAGCAGCCAGGAAGCCGGGACAGGGGGTGTTCGCACCTACCAAGAGACCCAGTACTTC; CDR3 protein: CASSQEAGTGGVRTYQETQYF
J gene: TRBJ2-7; clone size: few; D gene: .; V gene: TRBV4-3; CDR3 DNA: TGCGCCAGCAGCCAAGATCTGGGGGAGGCCCCCTACGAGCAGTACTTC; CDR3 protein: CASSQDLGEAPYEQYF
J gene: TRBJ2-7; clone size: few; D gene: TRBD2; V gene: TRBV20-1; CDR3 DNA: TGCAGTGCTAGTAGAGGCGGGAGCCCTGCCTACGAGCAGTACTTC; CDR3 protein: CSASRGGSPAYEQYF
J gene: TRBJ2-3; clone size: .; D gene: TRBD2; V gene: TRBV6-5; CDR3 DNA: TGTGCCAGCAGTTACGGACTAGCGGGAGCAGATACGCAGTATTTT; CDR3 protein: CASSYGLAGADTQYF
J gene: TRBJ2-7; clone size: few; D gene: .; V gene: TRBV28; CDR3 DNA: TGTGCCAGCAGTCCAGGGAGGAGCTCCTACGAGCAGTACTTC; CDR3 protein: CASSPGRSSYEQYF
J gene: TRBJ2-7; clone size: .; D gene: TRBD1; V gene: TRBV14; CDR3 DNA: TGTGCCAGCAGCCCCGGGACAGTCGACTACGAGCAGTACTTC; CDR3 protein: CASSPGTVDYEQYF
J gene: TRBJ2-5; clone size: .; D gene: .; V gene: TRBV5-1; CDR3 DNA: TGCGTCAGCAGCTTAACTACAGGGAAAGAGACCCAGTACTTC; CDR3 protein: CVSSLTTGKETQYF
J gene: TRBJ1-2; clone size: .; D gene: .; V gene: TRBV20-1; CDR3 DNA: TGCAGTGCGGCACAGGAGGGAGGCTACACCTTC; CDR3 protein: CSAAQEGGYTF
J gene: TRBJ2-5; clone size: few; D gene: .; V gene: TRBV6-2/TRBV6-3; CDR3 DNA: TGTGCCAGCAGTAACACCCGGGCGATCCAAGAGACCCAGTACTTC; CDR3 protein: CASSNTRAIQETQYF
J gene: TRBJ2-3; clone size: .; D gene: TRBD2; V gene: TRBV6-1; CDR3 DNA: TGTGCCAGCAGTCCGCTTGCCGGGACTAGCGGTAGCACAGATACGCAGTATTTT; CDR3 protein: CASSPLAGTSGSTDTQYF
J gene: TRBJ2-7; clone size: .; D gene: .; V gene: TRBV19; CDR3 DNA: TGTGCCAGTGCCCGAACAACCCTAAAGGAGCAGTACTTC; CDR3 protein: CASARTTLKEQYF
J gene: TRBJ2-2; clone size: .; D gene: TRBD2; V gene: TRBV7-2; CDR3 DNA: TGTGCCAGCAGCTTAATCTTAGCGGGGGGGCCCGGGGAGCTGTTTTTT; CDR3 protein: CASSLILAGGPGELFF
J gene: TRBJ2-6; clone size: .; D gene: TRBD1; V gene: TRBV27; CDR3 DNA: TGTGCCAGCAGGGTGACAGGGGTTACCCTTTCTGGGGCCAACGTCCTGACTTTC; CDR3 protein: CASRVTGVTLSGANVLTF
J gene: TRBJ1-4; clone size: .; D gene: TRBD1; V gene: TRBV4-1; CDR3 DNA: TGCGCCAGCAGCCAAGCGGGACAGCCGAATGAAAAACTGTTTTTT; CDR3 protein: CASSQAGQPNEKLFF
J gene: TRBJ2-1; clone size: .; D gene: .; V gene: TRBV7-3; CDR3 DNA: TGTGCCAGCAGCTTAATGGGTAGGAGCTCCTACAATGAGCAGTTCTTC; CDR3 protein: CASSLMGRSSYNEQFF
J gene: TRBJ2-5; clone size: many; D gene: TRBD2; V gene: TRBV2; CDR3 DNA: TGTGCCAGCAGAGGACTAGTCTCCCTCCAAGAGACCCAGTACTTC; CDR3 protein: CASRGLVSLQETQYF
J gene: TRBJ2-3; clone size: few; D gene: .; V gene: TRBV7-9; CDR3 DNA: TGTGCCAGCAGCTTTAGTACGACTAGCACAGATACGCAGTATTTT; CDR3 protein: CASSFSTTSTDTQYF
J gene: TRBJ2-7; clone size: few; D gene: TRBD1; V gene: TRBV6-2/TRBV6-3; CDR3 DNA: TGTGCCAGCAGCCTGTGGGGACAGGGGGCTACCTACGAGCAGTACTTC; CDR3 protein: CASSLWGQGATYEQYF
J gene: TRBJ2-7; clone size: few; D gene: .; V gene: TRBV4-3; CDR3 DNA: TGCGCCAGCAGCCATCGGGTTGGGAGGACCTACGCGCAGTACTTC; CDR3 protein: CASSHRVGRTYAQYF
J gene: TRBJ2-5; clone size: few; D gene: TRBD2; V gene: TRBV20-1; CDR3 DNA: TGCAGTGCTAGAGATAGTCGACGACTAGCGGGGCAAGAGACCCAGTACTTC; CDR3 protein: CSARDSRRLAGQETQYF
J gene: TRBJ2-1; clone size: .; D gene: TRBD2; V gene: TRBV9; CDR3 DNA: TGTGCCAGCAGCGTAGTTACTAGCGGGGACAATGAGCAGTTCTTC; CDR3 protein: CASSVVTSGDNEQFF
J gene: TRBJ1-1; clone size: .; D gene: TRBD1; V gene: TRBV4-2; CDR3 DNA: TGTGCCAGCAGCCACCAGGGGGCCCAAAACACTGAAGCTTTCTTT; CDR3 protein: CASSHQGAQNTEAFF
J gene: TRBJ2-1; clone size: .; D gene: .; V gene: TRBV7-2; CDR3 DNA: TGTGCCAGCAGCTTAGTCTTAGCTGTTGAGCAGTTCTTC; CDR3 protein: CASSLVLAVEQFF
J gene: TRBJ2-7; clone size: few; D gene: .; V gene: TRBV20-1; CDR3 DNA: TGCAGTGCCTTGACTGCCGAAGGCTACGAGCAGTACTTC; CDR3 protein: CSALTAEGYEQYF
J gene: TRBJ2-3; clone size: few; D gene: .; V gene: TRBV4-2; CDR3 DNA: TGTGCCAGCAGCTCCCTCTCGGCGGGGACAGATACGCAGTATTTT; CDR3 protein: CASSSLSAGTDTQYF
J gene: TRBJ2-1; clone size: .; D gene: TRBD2; V gene: TRBV20-1; CDR3 DNA: TGCAGTGCCGTATCCGGGACTAGGAGAAATGAGCAGTTCTTC; CDR3 protein: CSAVSGTRRNEQFF
J gene: TRBJ2-7; clone size: .; D gene: TRBD1; V gene: TRBV7-9; CDR3 DNA: TGTGCCAGCAGCTTAGGACAGGGGTTCCACGAGCAGTACTTC; CDR3 protein: CASSLGQGFHEQYF
J gene: TRBJ1-2; clone size: .; D gene: .; V gene: TRBV6-5; CDR3 DNA: TGTGCCAGCAGTGACGGGGAGGGGAATGGCTACACCTTC; CDR3 protein: CASSDGEGNGYTF
J gene: TRBJ2-7; clone size: few; D gene: TRBD2; V gene: TRBV6-2/TRBV6-3; CDR3 DNA: TGTGCCAGCCTCGGACTAGCGGGGACACTCGAGCAGTACTTC; CDR3 protein: CASLGLAGTLEQYF
J gene: TRBJ1-4; clone size: .; D gene: .; V gene: TRBV7-9; CDR3 DNA: TGTGCCAGCAGCCTTTGGGGCCCAACTAATGAAAAACTGTTTTTT; CDR3 protein: CASSLWGPTNEKLFF
J gene: TRBJ1-5; clone size: .; D gene: TRBD1; V gene: TRBV6-1; CDR3 DNA: TGTGCCAGCAGTGAAGCTGGGACAGGGAGAGGTGGTCAGCCCCAGCATTTT; CDR3 protein: CASSEAGTGRGGQPQHF
J gene: TRBJ1-3; clone size: few; D gene: .; V gene: TRBV7-2; CDR3 DNA: TGTGCCAGCAGGCAGGGGCCTGGAAACACCATATATTTT; CDR3 protein: CASRQGPGNTIYF
J gene: TRBJ2-1; clone size: few; D gene: TRBD2; V gene: TRBV7-6; CDR3 DNA: TGTGCCAGCAGCTTAGCCGGGACTAGCGGGAGTTTTGAGCAGTTCTTC; CDR3 protein: CASSLAGTSGSFEQFF
J gene: TRBJ2-3; clone size: .; D gene: .; V gene: TRBV24-1; CDR3 DNA: TGTGCCACCAGTGACTCTACGGACGACAGGGCAATAGCGGGGACTGGCACAGATACGCAGTATTTT; CDR3 protein: CATSDSTDDRAIAGTGTDTQYF
J gene: TRBJ1-4; clone size: .; D gene: .; V gene: TRBV29-1; CDR3 DNA: TGCAGCGTTGGCGGGCAGGGTAATGAAAAACTGTTTTTT; CDR3 protein: CSVGGQGNEKLFF
J gene: TRBJ2-7; clone size: .; D gene: .; V gene: TRBV6-2/TRBV6-3; CDR3 DNA: TGTGCCAGCAGTCGTCTAGCGACGAGCTCCTACGAGCAGTACTTC; CDR3 protein: CASSRLATSSYEQYF
J gene: TRBJ1-1; clone size: .; D gene: .; V gene: TRBV2; CDR3 DNA: TGTGCCAGCAGCGCGGATCAGAACACTGAAGCTTTCTTT; CDR3 protein: CASSADQNTEAFF
J gene: TRBJ2-3; clone size: .; D gene: .; V gene: TRBV12-3/TRBV12-4; CDR3 DNA: TGTGCCAGCCGGGGTGGGAGGGGGACAGATACGCAGTATTTT; CDR3 protein: CASRGGRGTDTQYF
J gene: TRBJ2-7; clone size: .; D gene: TRBD1; V gene: TRBV20-1; CDR3 DNA: TGCAGTGCTGGAGACGGTGGGACAGGGTTCGACGAGCAGTACTTC; CDR3 protein: CSAGDGGTGFDEQYF
J gene: TRBJ2-7; clone size: .; D gene: .; V gene: TRBV7-9; CDR3 DNA: TGTGCCAGCAGCTCCGCCGACGGTTTATACTACGAGCAGTACTTC; CDR3 protein: CASSSADGLYYEQYF
J gene: TRBJ1-2; clone size: .; D gene: .; V gene: TRBV7-9; CDR3 DNA: TGTGCCAGCAGTTATGACAGACTCTATGGCTACACCTTC; CDR3 protein: CASSYDRLYGYTF
J gene: TRBJ2-6; clone size: .; D gene: .; V gene: TRBV7-8; CDR3 DNA: TGTGCCAGCAGCTTAGGCCCTGGGGGCTCTGGGGCCAACGTCCTGACTTTC; CDR3 protein: CASSLGPGGSGANVLTF
J gene: TRBJ2-3; clone size: .; D gene: .; V gene: TRBV7-2; CDR3 DNA: TGTGCCAGCAGCCCCAGTGGCGGTACGCAGTATTTT; CDR3 protein: CASSPSGGTQYF
J gene: TRBJ2-3; clone size: few; D gene: .; V gene: TRBV28; CDR3 DNA: TGTGCCAGCAGTCTCGGGACTGATCCTGGGGATACGCAGTATTTT; CDR3 protein: CASSLGTDPGDTQYF
J gene: TRBJ2-5; clone size: .; D gene: .; V gene: TRBV29-1; CDR3 DNA: TGCAGCGTTACCGGGACCCAAGGGGGTGAGCAGTACTTC; CDR3 protein: CSVTGTQGGEQYF